The 5 T cell receptor beta chains below all came from one sample that was sequenced in a study of glioma-infiltrating T cells after dendritic cell vaccination (TCRdb year 2016). Library preparation employed the immunoSEQ multiplex PCR assay. What TCRdb holds here is the immuneACCESS table cut down to in-frame rearrangements. Part of the clones is not present; checked against another copy, under half of the missing clones reflect an unresolved V gene, and the others are unexplained. The sample table records some 70,000 clones; around 86% of these occur just once. The top ten hold roughly 7.9% of the sample. Sequencing was performed on blood, taken before dendritic cell vaccination. Every receptor here comes from a human donor with glioblastoma.

The rearrangement joins TRBV5-4 to TRBJ2-5; D gene uncertain. Germline lookup yields CDR1 SGHNT and CDR2 YYREEE (reference sequence). The V end was cut by 0 bases, the J end by 4 bases, with 7 bases between. This CDR3 contains 13 residues. CDR3 in amino acids: CASSLERGETQYF. The DNA for the CDR3 is TGTGCCAGCAGCTTGGAACGAGGAGAGACCCAGTACTTC.

This chain connects TRBV29-1 to TRBJ2-3; 7 bases are shared with TRBD1. V dropped 6 bases and J dropped 3; count of bases not matched to a gene: 9. Germline V CDR1 and CDR2: SQVTM, ANQGSEA. The CDR3 runs 14 residues. CDR3 amino acids: CSVARGLGTDTQYF. The CDR3 coding sequence is TGCAGCGTCGCTAGGGGGCTCGGGACAGATACGCAGTATTTT.

V usage is TRBV5-1 and J usage is TRBJ1-6; 9 bases align to TRBD1. Trimming took 0 bases from V and 9 from J; bases not matched to a gene: 1. CDR1 is SGHRS and CDR2 is YFSETQ in the germline V gene. The CDR3 has 14 amino acids. The CDR3 spells CASSLEQGASPLHF. The DNA of the CDR3 is TGCGCCAGCAGCTTGGAACAGGGGGCTTCACCCCTCCACTTT.

V gene TRBV27 combines with J gene TRBJ1-5; the match to TRBD1 covers 7 bases. Germline CDR1 and CDR2: MNHEY and SMNVEV (reference sequence). The CDR3 has 14 amino acids. J gave up 4 bases and V 8 bases, and 8 bases lay outside the gene matches. The CDR3 loop reads CASSTGTENQPQHF. The CDR3 DNA is TGTGCCAGCTCCACCGGGACAGAAAATCAGCCCCAGCATTTT.

The chain is built from TRBV15 and TRBJ2-6; 7 bases map to TRBD2. V dropped 1 base and J dropped 2; count of bases not matched to a gene: 2. The germline gives CDR1 LNHNV, CDR2 YYDKDF (reference sequence). The CDR3 loop spans 16 amino acids. CDR3 sequence reads: CATSRGAGTGANVLTF. CDR3 nucleotides: TGTGCCACCAGCAGAGGAGCGGGAACTGGGGCCAACGTCCTGACTTTC.